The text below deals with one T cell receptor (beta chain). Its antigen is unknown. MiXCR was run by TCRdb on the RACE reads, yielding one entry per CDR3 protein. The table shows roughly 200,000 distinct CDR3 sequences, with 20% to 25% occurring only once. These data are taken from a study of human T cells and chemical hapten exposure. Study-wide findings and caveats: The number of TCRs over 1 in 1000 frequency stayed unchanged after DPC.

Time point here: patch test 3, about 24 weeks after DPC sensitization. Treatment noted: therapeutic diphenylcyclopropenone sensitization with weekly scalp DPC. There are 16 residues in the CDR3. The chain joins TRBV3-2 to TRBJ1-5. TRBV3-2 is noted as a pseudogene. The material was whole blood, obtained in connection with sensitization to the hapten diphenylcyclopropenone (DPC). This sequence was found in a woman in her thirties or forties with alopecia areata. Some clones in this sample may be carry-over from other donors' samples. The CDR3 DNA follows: TGTGCCAGCAGCCAAGTGGAAGACTGCTTCAATCAGCCCCAGCATTTT. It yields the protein CASSQVEDCFNQPQHF.